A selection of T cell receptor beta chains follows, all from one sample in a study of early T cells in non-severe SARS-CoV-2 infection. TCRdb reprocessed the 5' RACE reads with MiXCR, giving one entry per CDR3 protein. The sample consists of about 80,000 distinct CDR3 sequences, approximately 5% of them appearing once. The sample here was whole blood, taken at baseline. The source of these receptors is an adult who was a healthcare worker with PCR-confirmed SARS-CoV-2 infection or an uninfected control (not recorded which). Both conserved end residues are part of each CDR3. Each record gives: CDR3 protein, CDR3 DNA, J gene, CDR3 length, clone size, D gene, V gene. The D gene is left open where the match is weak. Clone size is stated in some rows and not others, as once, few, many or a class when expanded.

cdr3_aa: CASSRRGSLAGGTSSYEQYF
cdr3_nt: TGCGCCAGCAGCCGAAGAGGAAGTTTAGCGGGAGGGACGAGCTCCTACGAGCAGTACTTC
j_call: TRBJ2-7
cdr3_length: 20
clone_size: many
d_call: TRBD2
v_call: TRBV4-1

cdr3_aa: CASTRGSNQPQHF
cdr3_nt: TGTGCCAGCACCCGGGGTAGCAATCAGCCCCAGCATTTT
j_call: TRBJ1-5
cdr3_length: 13
clone_size: many
d_call: .
v_call: TRBV13

cdr3_aa: CASSLAGLTQYF
cdr3_nt: TGTGCCAGCAGTTTAGCAGGGTTGACCCAGTACTTC
j_call: TRBJ2-5
cdr3_length: 12
clone_size: few
d_call: .
v_call: TRBV28

cdr3_aa: CASSFGYPTENTQYF
cdr3_nt: TGTGCCAGCAGCTTCGGCTACCCGACCGAAAATACGCAGTATTTT
j_call: TRBJ2-3
cdr3_length: 15
clone_size: .
d_call: .
v_call: TRBV7-8

cdr3_aa: CASSPEVPPSGANVLTF
cdr3_nt: TGTGCCAGCAGCCCGGAGGTCCCACCGTCTGGGGCCAACGTCCTGACTTTC
j_call: TRBJ2-6
cdr3_length: 17
clone_size: .
d_call: .
v_call: TRBV7-8

cdr3_aa: CASSPQGSDRSFNQPQHF
cdr3_nt: TGTGCCAGCTCACCTCAAGGTTCGGACAGGAGTTTTAATCAGCCCCAGCATTTT
j_call: TRBJ1-5
cdr3_length: 18
clone_size: many
d_call: TRBD1
v_call: TRBV18

cdr3_aa: CASRRGQGPRETQYF
cdr3_nt: TGTGCCAGCAGGAGGGGACAGGGCCCCCGGGAGACCCAGTACTTC
j_call: TRBJ2-5
cdr3_length: 15
clone_size: .
d_call: TRBD1
v_call: TRBV27

cdr3_aa: CASRSDRGGRRDEQFF
cdr3_nt: TGTGCCAGCAGATCGGACAGGGGAGGTCGGAGGGATGAGCAGTTCTTC
j_call: TRBJ2-1
cdr3_length: 16
clone_size: .
d_call: TRBD1
v_call: TRBV7-9

cdr3_aa: CASSYRGGRQPQHF
cdr3_nt: TGTGCCAGCAGCTACAGGGGCGGACGACAGCCCCAGCATTTT
j_call: TRBJ1-5
cdr3_length: 14
clone_size: few
d_call: TRBD1
v_call: TRBV27

cdr3_aa: CASSAGTSGYGEQFF
cdr3_nt: TGTGCCAGCAGCGCCGGGACTAGCGGGTATGGTGAGCAGTTCTTC
j_call: TRBJ2-1
cdr3_length: 15
clone_size: many
d_call: TRBD2
v_call: TRBV7-3

cdr3_aa: CASSLFRGAEAFF
cdr3_nt: TGTGCCAGCAGTTTATTTCGGGGGGCTGAAGCTTTCTTT
j_call: TRBJ1-1
cdr3_length: 13
clone_size: many
d_call: .
v_call: TRBV27

cdr3_aa: CASSAGLPGATNEKLFF
cdr3_nt: TGTGCCAGCAGTGCCGGCCTGCCAGGCGCAACTAATGAAAAACTGTTTTTT
j_call: TRBJ1-4
cdr3_length: 17
clone_size: few
d_call: .
v_call: TRBV28

cdr3_aa: CASSQWDEQFF
cdr3_nt: TGTGCCAGCAGCCAATGGGATGAGCAGTTCTTC
j_call: TRBJ2-1
cdr3_length: 11
clone_size: .
d_call: .
v_call: TRBV7-9

cdr3_aa: CASAGLRAGELFF
cdr3_nt: TGTGCCAGCGCGGGGCTTAGGGCCGGGGAGCTGTTTTTT
j_call: TRBJ2-2
cdr3_length: 13
clone_size: .
d_call: .
v_call: TRBV7-3

cdr3_aa: CSARDVSGLNQPQHF
cdr3_nt: TGCAGTGCCCGAGATGTATCAGGTCTCAATCAGCCCCAGCATTTT
j_call: TRBJ1-5
cdr3_length: 15
clone_size: many
d_call: .
v_call: TRBV20-1

cdr3_aa: CASSPDPGGSGRETQYF
cdr3_nt: TGTGCCAGCAGCCCGGACCCCGGGGGCTCGGGGAGGGAGACCCAGTACTTC
j_call: TRBJ2-5
cdr3_length: 17
clone_size: few
d_call: .
v_call: TRBV9

cdr3_aa: CASDGSGRDNEQFF
cdr3_nt: TGTGCCAGCGATGGCAGCGGGAGAGACAATGAGCAGTTCTTC
j_call: TRBJ2-1
cdr3_length: 14
clone_size: many
d_call: TRBD2
v_call: TRBV2

cdr3_aa: CASSPPSGQGSYEQYF
cdr3_nt: TGTGCCAGCTCACCACCGTCGGGACAGGGTTCCTACGAGCAGTACTTC
j_call: TRBJ2-7
cdr3_length: 16
clone_size: many
d_call: TRBD1
v_call: TRBV18

cdr3_aa: CASSLAGGADTQYF
cdr3_nt: TGTGCCAGCAGCTTAGCGGGAGGGGCAGATACGCAGTATTTT
j_call: TRBJ2-3
cdr3_length: 14
clone_size: many
d_call: TRBD2
v_call: TRBV7-2

cdr3_aa: CASSLVLGKYEQYF
cdr3_nt: TGCGCCAGCAGCTTGGTGCTGGGTAAGTACGAGCAGTACTTC
j_call: TRBJ2-7
cdr3_length: 14
clone_size: .
d_call: .
v_call: TRBV5-1

cdr3_aa: CASSNGQGFYNSPLHF
cdr3_nt: TGTGCCAGCAGCAATGGACAGGGATTCTATAATTCACCCCTCCACTTT
j_call: TRBJ1-6
cdr3_length: 16
clone_size: many
d_call: TRBD1
v_call: TRBV7-9

cdr3_aa: CASSYSSETQYF
cdr3_nt: TGTGCCAGCAGTTACTCGTCAGAGACCCAGTACTTC
j_call: TRBJ2-5
cdr3_length: 12
clone_size: many
d_call: .
v_call: TRBV6-6

cdr3_aa: CASRADRVEKLFF
cdr3_nt: TGTGCCAGCAGGGCGGACAGGGTTGAAAAACTGTTTTTT
j_call: TRBJ1-4
cdr3_length: 13
clone_size: many
d_call: TRBD1
v_call: TRBV12-3/TRBV12-4

cdr3_aa: CAWSGPFGARNSPLHF
cdr3_nt: TGTGCCTGGAGTGGCCCTTTCGGGGCACGGAATTCACCCCTCCACTTT
j_call: TRBJ1-6
cdr3_length: 16
clone_size: many
d_call: .
v_call: TRBV30

cdr3_aa: CASSLTGSGYGYTF
cdr3_nt: TGTGCCAGCTCCCTCACAGGTTCTGGCTATGGCTACACCTTC
j_call: TRBJ1-2
cdr3_length: 14
clone_size: .
d_call: .
v_call: TRBV18

cdr3_aa: CASSFSGNTEAFF
cdr3_nt: TGTGCCAGCAGCTTTTCAGGTAACACTGAAGCTTTCTTT
j_call: TRBJ1-1
cdr3_length: 13
clone_size: many
d_call: .
v_call: TRBV7-2

cdr3_aa: CASSIRTSGSHEQFF
cdr3_nt: TGTGCCAGCAGTATTAGGACTAGCGGGAGCCACGAGCAGTTCTTC
j_call: TRBJ2-1
cdr3_length: 15
clone_size: many
d_call: TRBD2
v_call: TRBV6-2/TRBV6-3

cdr3_aa: CASSWQGIHNEQFF
cdr3_nt: TGTGCCAGCAGCTGGCAGGGGATACACAATGAGCAGTTCTTC
j_call: TRBJ2-1
cdr3_length: 14
clone_size: many
d_call: .
v_call: TRBV7-6

cdr3_aa: CAIRGMGDRVYEQYF
cdr3_nt: TGTGCCATCAGAGGAATGGGGGACAGGGTCTACGAGCAGTACTTC
j_call: TRBJ2-7
cdr3_length: 15
clone_size: many
d_call: TRBD1
v_call: TRBV10-3

cdr3_aa: CASSYQGAFGYTF
cdr3_nt: TGTGCCAGCAGTTACCAGGGGGCATTCGGCTACACCTTC
j_call: TRBJ1-2
cdr3_length: 13
clone_size: many
d_call: TRBD1
v_call: TRBV6-2/TRBV6-3

cdr3_aa: CASIGSGAPYNEQFF
cdr3_nt: TGTGCCAGCATTGGTAGCGGGGCCCCCTACAATGAGCAGTTCTTC
j_call: TRBJ2-1
cdr3_length: 15
clone_size: many
d_call: TRBD2
v_call: TRBV7-8

cdr3_aa: CAWSTRDRGLNF
cdr3_nt: TGTGCCTGGAGTACGAGGGACAGGGGGCTGAATTTT
j_call: TRBJ1-3
cdr3_length: 12
clone_size: few
d_call: TRBD1
v_call: TRBV30

cdr3_aa: CASSVGVGTDTQYF
cdr3_nt: TGTGCCAGCAGCGTAGGAGTCGGCACAGATACGCAGTATTTT
j_call: TRBJ2-3
cdr3_length: 14
clone_size: .
d_call: .
v_call: TRBV9

cdr3_aa: CASTPGQGSYEQYF
cdr3_nt: TGTGCCAGCACTCCGGGACAGGGGTCCTACGAGCAGTACTTC
j_call: TRBJ2-7
cdr3_length: 14
clone_size: few
d_call: TRBD1
v_call: TRBV2

cdr3_aa: CASSPRLAGGGEQFF
cdr3_nt: TGTGCCAGCAGCCCCCGACTAGCGGGGGGGGGAGAGCAGTTCTTC
j_call: TRBJ2-1
cdr3_length: 15
clone_size: few
d_call: TRBD2
v_call: TRBV7-6

cdr3_aa: CASTPDRVYGYTF
cdr3_nt: TGTGCCAGCACCCCGGACAGGGTCTATGGCTACACCTTC
j_call: TRBJ1-2
cdr3_length: 13
clone_size: many
d_call: TRBD1
v_call: TRBV6-1

cdr3_aa: CASSGPAGEQYEQYF
cdr3_nt: TGTGCCAGCAGCGGACCAGCGGGAGAGCAGTACGAGCAGTACTTC
j_call: TRBJ2-7
cdr3_length: 15
clone_size: .
d_call: TRBD2
v_call: TRBV9

cdr3_aa: CASSPFGSGSRETQYF
cdr3_nt: TGTGCCAGCAGCCCGTTTGGTAGCGGGAGCCGCGAGACCCAGTACTTC
j_call: TRBJ2-5
cdr3_length: 16
clone_size: many
d_call: TRBD2
v_call: TRBV5-6

cdr3_aa: CASSETGHMTSGTQETQYF
cdr3_nt: TGTGCCAGCAGTGAAACCGGCCACATGACTAGCGGAACCCAAGAGACCCAGTACTTC
j_call: TRBJ2-5
cdr3_length: 19
clone_size: .
d_call: TRBD2
v_call: TRBV2

cdr3_aa: CASGMMGEQFF
cdr3_nt: TGTGCCAGCGGAATGATGGGTGAGCAGTTCTTC
j_call: TRBJ2-1
cdr3_length: 11
clone_size: few
d_call: .
v_call: TRBV11-3

cdr3_aa: CSAREAGSYEQYF
cdr3_nt: TGCAGTGCTAGAGAAGCGGGTTCCTACGAGCAGTACTTC
j_call: TRBJ2-7
cdr3_length: 13
clone_size: many
d_call: .
v_call: TRBV20-1

cdr3_aa: CASSFTGDYEQYF
cdr3_nt: TGTGCCAGCAGCTTTACAGGGGATTACGAGCAGTACTTC
j_call: TRBJ2-7
cdr3_length: 13
clone_size: many
d_call: TRBD1
v_call: TRBV7-9

cdr3_aa: CASSLAGSGSETDTQYF
cdr3_nt: TGTGCCAGCAGCTTAGCAGGTAGCGGGAGTGAGACAGATACGCAGTATTTT
j_call: TRBJ2-3
cdr3_length: 17
clone_size: many
d_call: TRBD2
v_call: TRBV7-6

cdr3_aa: CSALGGAVNTEAFF
cdr3_nt: TGCAGTGCTCTGGGGGGCGCCGTGAACACTGAAGCTTTCTTT
j_call: TRBJ1-1
cdr3_length: 14
clone_size: .
d_call: .
v_call: TRBV20-1

cdr3_aa: CASSPLSSDTQYF
cdr3_nt: TGTGCCAGCAGCCCCCTGAGCTCAGATACGCAGTATTTT
j_call: TRBJ2-3
cdr3_length: 13
clone_size: .
d_call: .
v_call: TRBV7-3

cdr3_aa: CASSFGQGVREQYF
cdr3_nt: TGTGCCAGCAGCTTCGGACAGGGGGTTCGCGAGCAGTACTTC
j_call: TRBJ2-7
cdr3_length: 14
clone_size: many
d_call: TRBD1
v_call: TRBV7-9

cdr3_aa: CASSPTTGQQPQHF
cdr3_nt: TGTGCCAGCAGCCCTACGACAGGGCAACAGCCCCAGCATTTT
j_call: TRBJ1-5
cdr3_length: 14
clone_size: few
d_call: TRBD1
v_call: TRBV7-8

cdr3_aa: CASSLSSGSEAFF
cdr3_nt: TGTGCCAGCAGCTTGTCATCAGGTTCCGAAGCTTTCTTT
j_call: TRBJ1-1
cdr3_length: 13
clone_size: medium-sized
d_call: .
v_call: TRBV5-6

cdr3_aa: CAWSVLPGETQYF
cdr3_nt: TGTGCCTGGAGTGTACTCCCGGGAGAGACCCAGTACTTC
j_call: TRBJ2-5
cdr3_length: 13
clone_size: few
d_call: .
v_call: TRBV30

cdr3_aa: CASRDRSGSSYNEQFF
cdr3_nt: TGTGCCAGCAGGGACCGAAGCGGGAGCTCCTACAATGAGCAGTTCTTC
j_call: TRBJ2-1
cdr3_length: 16
clone_size: many
d_call: TRBD2
v_call: TRBV2

cdr3_aa: CSARAGTSRTDTQYF
cdr3_nt: TGCAGTGCTAGAGCCGGGACTAGTAGAACAGATACGCAGTATTTT
j_call: TRBJ2-3
cdr3_length: 15
clone_size: many
d_call: TRBD2
v_call: TRBV20-1

cdr3_aa: CASSGTGGADTDTQYF
cdr3_nt: TGTGCCAGCAGTGGGACGGGCGGGGCCGACACAGATACGCAGTATTTT
j_call: TRBJ2-3
cdr3_length: 16
clone_size: .
d_call: .
v_call: TRBV28

cdr3_aa: CASSLGQNSYEQYF
cdr3_nt: TGCGCCAGCAGCTTGGGACAGAATAGCTACGAGCAGTACTTC
j_call: TRBJ2-7
cdr3_length: 14
clone_size: few
d_call: .
v_call: TRBV5-1

cdr3_aa: CASSLVSTYEQYF
cdr3_nt: TGTGCCAGCAGTTTGGTCAGCACTTACGAGCAGTACTTC
j_call: TRBJ2-7
cdr3_length: 13
clone_size: few
d_call: .
v_call: TRBV28

cdr3_aa: CASSPTSRVDEYF
cdr3_nt: TGTGCCAGCAGCCCCACGTCCCGGGTTGATGAGTACTTC
j_call: TRBJ2-7
cdr3_length: 13
clone_size: many
d_call: .
v_call: TRBV28